This T cell receptor (beta chain) was observed in a study of T cell responses to AZD1222 COVID-19 vaccine (dated by TCRdb to the early 2020s). Context from the whole study: TCR sequencing was performed for about 240 trial participants, of whom about 200 were given two doses of AZD1222 and around 25 were given two doses of MenACWY control vaccine. Trial participants were enrolled by age into 18-55, 56-69 and 70-plus year subgroups, with 148, 28 and 57 TCR-sequenced participants respectively. The investigation overall reported the following: Spike-specific TCR breadth and depth rose significantly after two AZD1222 doses compared with day 0 and with MenACWY recipients. The vaccine-associated CD4 TCRs covered the entire spike protein, and the dominant responses fell in regions 160-218 and 743-854. In the small 56-69-year group, the increase in depth fell short of significance, most likely because of low power. Conclusions about previously exposed vaccinees were limited because only six AZD1222 recipients were SARS-CoV-2 seropositive at baseline. Because no day 14 peak-response samples were available, the repertoires could be characterized only after the peak T cell response. Participants were mostly white British and included more females than males, and it was suggested by the authors that clonal diversity may have been underestimated. Reportedly, close to half of the unique spike-specific TCRs recognized epitopes lying outside the regions that are mutated in the B.1.351 and B.1.1.7 variants.

Per the publication, the time point label means: about 28 days (+/-7) after the second vaccine dose. AZD1222 recipients whose second dose came at about 4 weeks and those whose second dose came at about 12 weeks were combined into one group, since spike-specific TCR depth and breadth did not differ between the two schedules. Vaccinee samples came from UK trials COV001 and COV002, including a single-blind randomized controlled phase 2/3 trial of AZD1222 (ChAdOx1 nCoV-19) in healthy adults. For TCRbeta chain sequencing, PBMC samples from trial participants were taken at day 0 and at day 28 after the second dose. In its sample, this clone was seen once. It lacks a known antigen. No qualities accompany the bases; no much larger clone lies one base away. The CDR3 spans 16 residues, from the cysteine through the phenylalanine. Just the 48-base CDR3 DNA is kept, in frame starting at base 1. Germline trimming amounts to 11 bases on V and 3 bases on J, with 7 as the count of junction bases outside the gene matches. From a lookup of the germline V gene, CDR1 and CDR2 are SNHLY and FYNNEI.

The CDR3 regions of human TCRbeta chains were analyzed by immunosequencing. As for the authors' bioinformatics: TCRs in the repertoires were compared against a reference library of SARS-CoV-2-specific TCRs that had been generated with the MIRA antigen-specificity platform. Breadth was defined as the fraction of unique TCRs that were SARS-CoV-2-associated, and depth was defined as the fraction of total T cells that were SARS-CoV-2-associated. Using the MIRA data, every spike-specific TCR was mapped to the spike region that the TCR reacted to and assigned to either a CD4 or a CD8 class. Log10-transformed breadth and depth values were compared by one-way ANOVA with Sidak's multiple comparisons tests. TCRdb took over this immuneACCESS table, retaining in-frame rearrangements with V and J assigned. Such tables are incomplete; in checked studies, under half of the missing clones stem from an unresolved V gene, and the remainder is unexplained. V, J and clone size are those of that table, while D and trimming were read from the DNA. The sample contains about 120,000 clones, 92% of them found a single time. Of the sample, 6% to 9% is held by the ten largest clones.

This receptor was obtained from an adult who received the AZD1222 COVID-19 vaccine. The chain joins TRBV2 to TRBJ2-2; 15 junctional bases match TRBD2. This specimen consisted of peripheral blood, obtained 28 days after the second AZD1222 dose. In nucleotides, the sequence is TGTGCCGGAGGACTAGCGGGAGGGCCGTACACCGGGGAGCTGTTTTTT. Translated, it gives CAGGLAGGPYTGELFF.